Below, 8 T cell receptor beta chains from the same sample are listed, as sequenced in a study of T cells in tumors after PD-1 blockade. Assay: immunoSEQ multiplex PCR; the TCRdb copy retains only in-frame clones and omits some. This repertoire shows around 45,000 clones, just under 80% found once; its top ten account for around 15%. The sample consisted of PBMCs, taken before anti-PD-1 treatment. These receptors were obtained from a human donor with basal cell carcinoma.

V and J are TRBV18 and TRBJ1-1; D is possibly TRBD1 (5 bases). Between the trimmed V and J ends, which lost 2 bases and 0 bases, there was a span of 13 bases. This CDR3 contains 16 residues. Germline-derived CDR1 and CDR2 are KGHSH and LQKENI. DNA for the CDR3: TGTGCCAGCTCACCAATCCCGGGACGGTTGAACACTGAAGCTTTCTTT. It yields the protein CASSPIPGRLNTEAFF.

This chain links TRBV30 with TRBJ2-7; no clear D gene. This CDR3 is built from 14 residues. Deletions cut 0 bases from V and 0 bases from J, with 9 bases between. Germline CDR1 and CDR2: GTSNPN and SVGIG (reference sequence). Written as DNA, the CDR3 is TGTGCCTGGAGTGTAGGCGGCGGCTCCTACGAGCAGTACTTC. It is translated as CAWSVGGGSYEQYF.

This clone was seen a single time. The V and J genes are TRBV24-1 and TRBJ2-1; TRBD1 agrees at 11 bases. Germline CDR1 KGHDR, CDR2 SFDVKD. J was trimmed by 8 bases and V by 7 bases; bases with no gene match: 6. The CDR3 covers 14 residues. CDR3 in DNA: TGTGCCACCAGCGGGACAGGGGGTTTCGATGAGCAGTTCTTC. The encoded protein is CATSGTGGFDEQFF.

The genes are TRBV29-1 and TRBJ1-1; D might be TRBD1 (5 bases). The CDR3 covers 14 residues. The germline V gene encodes CDR1 SQVTM and CDR2 ANQGSEA. V shed 6 bases and J shed 1 base, with 15 bases lying between them. The CDR3 here is CSVARGVTNTEAFF. CDR3 DNA: TGCAGCGTGGCGCGGGGGGTGACGAACACTGAAGCTTTCTTT.

The chain recombines TRBV9 with TRBJ2-7, with 8 bases fitting TRBD1. The V and J ends lost 3 bases and 2 bases, in that order; junction bases with no gene match: 4. CDR1 is SGDLS and CDR2 is YYNGEE in the germline V gene. The CDR3 is made up of 14 amino acids. The CDR3 spells CASSAGTGPYEQYF. CDR3 DNA sequence: TGTGCCAGCAGCGCGGGGACAGGTCCCTACGAGCAGTACTTC.

V gene TRBV10-3 combines with J gene TRBJ1-5, with 9 bases matching TRBD1. CDR3 length: 13 residues. V lost 4 bases and J lost 6; bases outside the gene matches: 1. Germline V gives CDR1 ENHRY, CDR2 SYGVKD. The CDR3 nucleotides read TGTGCCATCAGTGTGGACAGGGGTCAGCCCCAGCATTTT. Its translation: CAISVDRGQPQHF.

The chain uses TRBV21-1 and TRBJ1-2. TRBV21-1 is noted as a pseudogene. The CDR3 extends over 15 amino acids. CDR3 region: CASSKGGKANYGYTF. CDR3 bases: TGTGCCAGCAGCAAGGGGGGAAAAGCTAACTATGGCTACACCTTC.

V and J are TRBV27 and TRBJ1-5; D not certain. V lost 7 bases and J 7 bases, leaving 20 bases between the germline ends. Germline V CDR1 and CDR2: MNHEY, SMNVEV (reference sequence). The CDR3 is made up of 15 amino acids. In DNA form, the CDR3 reads TGTGCCAGCATTCCGGACTGGGATAAAATCCAGCCCCAGCATTTT. This gives the protein CASIPDWDKIQPQHF.